The T cell receptor beta chain described here comes from a study of blood T cell repertoires in COVID-19. Across the study: From T cells, B-cell-depleted T cells, or PBMCs came the material, which was cDNA or gDNA.

V lost 2 bases and J lost 3; bases outside the gene matches: 0. This CDR3 has 14 residues. Germline values: CDR1 SGHTS, CDR2 YDEGEE. Authors' processing steps: By means of reference gene primer amplification, nucleated cell counts were estimated. The method was immunoSEQ multiplex PCR; TCRdb's version includes in-frame clones alone and lacks a portion of them. For V, J and clone size, that table is used; D and trimming come from the DNA. The table shows about 150,000 clones, with approximately 86% occurring only once. The sample consisted of peripheral blood. V usage is TRBV5-8 and J usage is TRBJ2-1, with 9 bases fitting TRBD2. This TCR was sampled from a man aged 50 or older with active or convalescent COVID-19. As DNA, the CDR3 is TGTGCCAGCAGCTTTAGCGGGAGCTACAATGAGCAGTTCTTC. This codes for CASSFSGSYNEQFF.